This T cell receptor (beta chain) was identified in a study of blood T cells in healthy people across ages. General observations from the study: The authors considered diversity estimates from one million T cells to be underestimates. Unsorted PBMCs blocked a conclusive comparison of naive and antigen-experienced cells. Among T cells, TCR beta diversity per million cells dropped roughly linearly as age rose.

A second 7 to 11 cycle PCR used barcoded and J-beta primers. Template switching added a 12-random-nucleotide identifier to every cDNA molecule. TCRdb passed the 5' RACE reads through MiXCR, listing each CDR3 protein once. The sample consists of some 750,000 distinct CDR3 sequences, 22% of them appearing once. This clonotype has just a few counts. Its specificity is not known. V trimming: 2 bases; J trimming: 1 base; junction bases outside the gene matches: 9. The CDR3 is 18 residues long. CDR1 LNHNV and CDR2 YYDKDF come from the germline V gene (reference sequence). The sample was blood. This sequence originates from a man aged 70-80 years in good health. This chain uses TRBV15 with TRBJ2-3; 10 bases are a match to TRBD2. In DNA form, the CDR3 reads TGTGCCACCAGCAGATGGGACGGGCTAGCGGGAGGCACAGATACGCAGTATTTT. Translation: CATSRWDGLAGGTDTQYF.